The next 13 T cell receptor beta chains were all read from a single sample in a study of beta chain features in type 1 diabetes. Study-level findings and limits: A moderate, significant TCRB CDR3 shortening appeared in type 1 diabetes across four CD4+ subsets.

Expressed TCRB transcripts were sequenced, since all the RNA that had been isolated was reverse transcribed. Method: immunoSEQ multiplex PCR; TCRdb's copy keeps in-frame clones and lacks some. The table includes about 160,000 clones, roughly 9% detected once. No antigen has been identified for these receptors. The sequenced material came from central memory CD4+ T cells from blood. Receptors were obtained from a woman aged 30 to 39 with type 1 diabetes.

V usage is TRBV28 and J usage is TRBJ1-1, with 11 nucleotides matching TRBD1. The CDR3 runs to 18 residues. Germline V gene data show CDR1 as MDHEN and CDR2 as SYDVKM. V dropped 0 bases and J dropped 0; count of bases not matched to a gene: 6. In DNA form, the CDR3 reads TGTGCCAGCAGTTTATGGGACAGGGGGCAAGTCTTGAACACTGAAGCTTTCTTT. It encodes CASSLWDRGQVLNTEAFF.

This rearrangement joins TRBV19 to TRBJ2-1, with 9 bases fitting TRBD2. The junction had 17 bases not matched to a gene; V was cut back by 10 bases and J by 4 bases. CDR1 and CDR2 (germline): LNHDA, SQIVND (reference sequence). The CDR3 contains 17 residues. DNA of the CDR3: TGTGCCACCACGGAGACTAGCGGAGGGGGGGTTTACAATGAGCAGTTCTTC. Its translation is CATTETSGGGVYNEQFF.

The rearrangement links TRBV2 to TRBJ2-2; 12 positions agree with TRBD2. This CDR3 is 15 amino acids long. V shed 6 bases, J shed 7 bases, and the junction held 6 bases outside the gene matches. The germline V gene has CDR1 SNHLY and CDR2 FYNNEI. This CDR3 is CASRRLAGVVGELFF. In DNA form, the CDR3 reads TGTGCCAGCAGGAGACTAGCGGGAGTGGTCGGGGAGCTGTTTTTT.

This clone was recorded a few times. The genes are TRBV7-6 and TRBJ2-2, with 7 bases identical to TRBD1. Trimming cost V 5 bases and J 6 bases; bases outside gene matches: 12. Germline V gives CDR1 SGHVS, CDR2 FNYEAQ. The CDR3 is 16 amino acids. Written as DNA, the CDR3 is TGTGCCAGCAGCCCCCGGACAGGATCGGCCTCCGGGGAGCTGTTTTTT. It encodes CASSPRTGSASGELFF.

This clone has a handful of counts. This chain connects TRBV30 to TRBJ1-1, with unresolved D. Trimming removed 0 bases from V and 4 bases from J, with 9 bases in between. CDR3 length equals 13 residues. Germline V gene sequence: CDR1 GTSNPN, CDR2 SVGIG (reference sequence). The chain's CDR3 is CAWSVIGSTEAFF. The CDR3 DNA reads as TGTGCCTGGAGTGTAATCGGGAGCACTGAAGCTTTCTTT.

The chain combines TRBV4-2 with TRBJ1-2, with 9 positions matching TRBD1. Germline V lookup: CDR1 LGHNA, CDR2 YNFKEQ. CDR3 length: 15 residues. Trimming took 5 bases from V and 7 from J; bases not matched to a gene: 11. The CDR3: CASSYPGQGSFGYTF. In DNA form, the CDR3 reads TGTGCCAGCAGCTATCCGGGACAGGGTTCCTTTGGCTACACCTTC.

A few counts support this clone. The rearrangement links TRBV10-3 to TRBJ2-7; maybe TRBD2 (6 bases). Trimming shortened V by 11 bases and J by 2 bases, and 19 bases separated the two germline ends. The CDR3 extends over 14 amino acids. The germline CDR1 and CDR2 sequences are ENHRY and SYGVKD. In DNA form, the CDR3 reads TGTGCCTCAGCCTCTAGCGAAACTACCTACGAGCAGTACTTC. Protein: CASASSETTYEQYF.

This chain links TRBV6-1 with TRBJ1-2; D is unresolved. The CDR3 is made up of 13 amino acids. The germline gives CDR1 MNHNS, CDR2 SASEGT. Trimming pared 4 bases from V and 0 bases from J, leaving 6 bases between. CDR3 sequence reads: CASSVSANYGYTF. CDR3 bases: TGTGCCAGCAGTGTATCAGCTAACTATGGCTACACCTTC.

This clone has only a few counts. This sequence joins TRBV5-1 and TRBJ1-4; 10 nucleotides match TRBD1. This CDR3 spans 14 amino acids. The germline gives CDR1 SGHRS, CDR2 YFSETQ. V lost 0 bases, J lost 8 bases, and 1 base stayed unmatched. The CDR3 spells CASSLGQGAEKLFF. The CDR3 nucleotides read TGCGCCAGCAGCTTGGGACAGGGGGCAGAAAAACTGTTTTTT.

This chain connects TRBV29-1 to TRBJ2-2, with a tentative D call TRBD1 (6 bases). The CDR3 totals 13 residues. The V gene's germline CDR1 is SQVTM and CDR2 ANQGSEA. With 7 bases removed from V and 5 bases from J, the gap between germline ends came to 14 bases. CDR3 in amino acids: CSGIRGRTGELFF. CDR3 coding DNA: TGCAGCGGTATCAGGGGCCGGACCGGGGAGCTGTTTTTT.

This clone was counted only a few times. The chain employs TRBV25-1 and TRBJ2-7; perhaps TRBD1 as D (7 bases). Trimming stripped 3 bases from V and 3 bases from J, with 15 bases between. Germline V gene data show CDR1 as MGHDK and CDR2 as SYGVNS. The CDR3 consists of 15 residues. CDR3 protein: CASSEPHQGGYEQYF. CDR3 nucleotides: TGTGCCAGCAGTGAGCCACACCAGGGGGGCTACGAGCAGTACTTC.

The chain combines TRBV7-2 with TRBJ2-5; 9 bases map to TRBD1. V dropped 7 bases and J dropped 5; count of bases not matched to a gene: 5. This CDR3 comprises 13 residues. Germline assignment: CDR1 SGHTA and CDR2 FQGNSA. The CDR3 region has the DNA TGTGCCAGCACAACAGGGGGCATGGAGACCCAGTACTTC. Its protein is CASTTGGMETQYF.

This clone showed up just a few times. The J gene is TRBJ2-1, the V gene TRBV5-1; 8 bases map to TRBD1. Germline-derived CDR1 and CDR2 are SGHRS and YFSETQ. CDR3 length equals 15 residues. J lost 2 bases, V lost 2 bases, and 3 bases had no gene match. The CDR3 protein is CASSLTGGTYNEQFF. The CDR3 nucleotides read TGCGCCAGCAGCTTAACAGGGGGGACCTACAATGAGCAGTTCTTC.